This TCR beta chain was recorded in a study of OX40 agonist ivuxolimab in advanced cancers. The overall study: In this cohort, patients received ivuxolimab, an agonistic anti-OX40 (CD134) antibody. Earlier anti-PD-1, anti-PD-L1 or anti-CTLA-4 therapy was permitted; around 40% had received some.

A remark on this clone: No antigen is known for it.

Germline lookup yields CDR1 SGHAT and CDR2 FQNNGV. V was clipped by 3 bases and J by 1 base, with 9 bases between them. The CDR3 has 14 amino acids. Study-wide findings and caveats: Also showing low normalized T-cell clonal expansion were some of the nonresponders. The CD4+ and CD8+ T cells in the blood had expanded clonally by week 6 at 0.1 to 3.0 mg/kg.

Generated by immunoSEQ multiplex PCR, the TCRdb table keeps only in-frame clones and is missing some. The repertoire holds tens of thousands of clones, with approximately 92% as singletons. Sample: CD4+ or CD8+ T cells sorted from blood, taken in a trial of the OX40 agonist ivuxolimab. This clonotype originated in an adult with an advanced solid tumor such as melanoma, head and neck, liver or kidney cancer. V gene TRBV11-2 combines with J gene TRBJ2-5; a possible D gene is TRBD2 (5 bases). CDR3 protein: CASSLSGGQETQYF. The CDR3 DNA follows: TGTGCCAGCAGCTTGAGCGGAGGCCAAGAGACCCAGTACTTC.